These 27 T cell receptor beta chains were all obtained from the same sample, sequenced in a study of T-cell memory formation after mild COVID-19. Each CDR3 protein is one row after TCRdb ran MiXCR on the 5' RACE reads. The data contain fewer than 200,000 distinct CDR3 sequences, around 13% of them singletons. The sample consisted of PBMCs or a T cell subset sorted from them (not recorded which). The receptors were gathered from a man aged 18 to 29 who had mild COVID-19 (a few samples of this study predate the infection). Cell type and time point are not known.

This clonotype was detected a few times. The rearrangement uses TRBV6-5 and TRBJ2-2; D might be TRBD1 (6 bases). This CDR3 comprises 13 residues. CDR1 is MNHEY and CDR2 is SVGAGI in the germline V gene. Trimming pared 4 bases from V and 6 bases from J, leaving 9 bases between. The CDR3 is CASSWGLAGELFF. The CDR3 nucleotides read TGTGCCAGCAGTTGGGGGCTTGCCGGGGAGCTGTTTTTT.

This clonotype showed up just a few times. This rearrangement joins TRBV20-1 to TRBJ2-5, with D maybe TRBD2 (6 bases). The CDR3 totals 13 residues. Trimming removed 1 base from V and 4 bases from J, with 10 bases in between. Germline CDR1 DFQATT, CDR2 SNEGSKA (reference sequence). The CDR3, as DNA: TGCAGTGCTAGAGCTTGGGGAGGAGAGACCCAGTACTTC. This gives the protein CSARAWGGETQYF.

In its sample, this clonotype was seen a few times. The CDR3, as DNA: TGTGCCAGCAGCCTAGTAGGGGGGACTGGAAACACCATATATTTT. Translating gives CASSLVGGTGNTIYF. The chain links TRBV7-2 to TRBJ1-3; perhaps TRBD1 as D (6 bases). The CDR3 length is 15 residues. CDR1 is SGHTA and CDR2 is FQGNSA in the germline V gene. V gave up 5 bases and J gave up 2 bases, with 13 bases separating them.

V usage is TRBV9 and J usage is TRBJ1-4; a possible D gene is TRBD1 (5 bases). Between the trimmed V and J ends, which lost 0 bases and 7 bases, there was a span of 13 bases. The CDR3 covers 15 residues. Germline loops: CDR1 SGDLS, CDR2 YYNGEE. CDR3 DNA sequence: TGTGCCAGCAGCGTAGGGCAGGGCCCCACTGAAAAACTGTTTTTT. The encoded protein is CASSVGQGPTEKLFF.

The chain's CDR3 is CASSITGTDTQYF. The CDR3 region has the DNA TGTGCCAGCAGCATCACAGGGACAGATACGCAGTATTTT. The V gene is TRBV7-9, the J gene TRBJ2-3, with D possibly TRBD1 on 6 matching bases. Deletions cut 5 bases from V and 3 bases from J, with 9 bases between. Germline V gene sequence: CDR1 SEHNR, CDR2 FQNEAQ (reference sequence). This CDR3 contains 13 residues.

CDR3 residues: CASSPRGFGLGSGYTF. The CDR3 nucleotides read TGTGCCAGCAGCCCCAGGGGCTTCGGATTGGGTTCTGGCTACACCTTC. V usage is TRBV6-5 and J usage is TRBJ1-2, with D possibly being TRBD1 (6 bases). The CDR3 contains 16 residues. The V end was cut by 6 bases, the J end by 7 bases, with 24 bases between. The V gene's germline CDR1 is MNHEY and CDR2 SVGAGI.

V gene TRBV6-5 combines with J gene TRBJ2-5; 9 bases agree with TRBD1. Germline CDR1 reads MNHEY; CDR2 reads SVGAGI. CDR3 length equals 14 residues. Trimming removed 5 bases from V and 5 bases from J; junction bases left unmatched: 6. The CDR3 loop reads CASSIGTGRETQYF. CDR3 sequence (DNA): TGTGCCAGCAGTATCGGGACAGGGAGGGAGACCCAGTACTTC.

Only a few counts were recorded for this clonotype. The V and J genes are TRBV9 and TRBJ2-1; TRBD1 matches 8 bases. This CDR3 is 14 amino acids long. Germline V CDR1 and CDR2: SGDLS, YYNGEE. The ends lost 7 bases at V and 10 bases at J; junction bases unmatched: 13. The CDR3 loop reads CASGNRGRSREQFF. In DNA, the CDR3 is TGTGCCAGCGGGAACAGGGGGAGGTCAAGAGAGCAGTTCTTC.

The chain employs TRBV23-1 and TRBJ2-2; TRBD1 is a possible D gene (6 bases). TRBV23-1 is an ORF, and what it does is uncertain. V was cut by 11 bases and J by 3 bases, with 16 bases left in between. The CDR3 has 14 residues. In DNA, the CDR3 is TGCGCCCGCCCTTCAGAGGGGGACACCGGGGAGCTGTTTTTT. This sequence encodes CARPSEGDTGELFF.

V and J are TRBV7-2 and TRBJ1-2; tentative D call: TRBD1 (5 bases). V lost 4 bases and J 7 bases, leaving 13 bases between the germline ends. Germline V lookup: CDR1 SGHTA, CDR2 FQGNSA. CDR3 length: 13 residues. As DNA, the CDR3 is TGTGCCAGCAGCTCCAGGGCCCAGGGTGGCTACACCTTC. Amino acids: CASSSRAQGGYTF.

The chain links TRBV24-1 to TRBJ1-2; the D is unclear. The germline V gene encodes CDR1 KGHDR and CDR2 SFDVKD. The CDR3 runs 12 residues. CDR3: CATSVDNYGYTF. The CDR3 DNA follows: TGTGCAACTTCGGTGGACAACTATGGCTACACCTTC.

The chain uses TRBV29-1 and TRBJ2-5; 10 bases are shared with TRBD1. The length of the CDR3 is 16 residues. V lost 1 base to trimming and J lost 5 bases; unmatched junction nucleotides: 10. Germline CDR1 is SQVTM and CDR2 is ANQGSEA. The CDR3 DNA follows: TGCAGCGTTGAAGGGAGGGACAGGGGTTGGTTGGAGACCCAGTACTTC. Protein: CSVEGRDRGWLETQYF.

J is TRBJ1-4 and V is TRBV21-1; the D call of TRBD1 is as the table states it, not checked on the DNA. TRBV21-1 is described as a pseudogene. The CDR3 runs to 14 residues. CDR3 in DNA: TGTGCCAGCAGAAAGACAGGGAGAGATGAAAAACTGTTTTTT. Translated, it gives CASRKTGRDEKLFF.

The J gene is TRBJ2-3, the V gene TRBV7-2; TRBD2 is a possible D gene (7 bases). Trimming stripped 5 bases from V and 2 bases from J, with 17 bases between. This CDR3 spans 16 amino acids. Looked up from germline, CDR1 is SGHTA and CDR2 is FQGNSA. Here the CDR3 reads CASSRGRGPTTDTQYF. CDR3 nucleotide sequence: TGTGCCAGCAGCCGCGGGCGGGGGCCCACCACAGATACGCAGTATTTT.

This clonotype was detected only a few times. V and J are TRBV4-1 and TRBJ1-6, with D possibly being TRBD1 (6 bases). Trimming stripped 0 bases from V and 7 bases from J, with 10 bases between. Germline lookup yields CDR1 MGHRA and CDR2 YSYEKL. The CDR3 has 15 amino acids. The CDR3 sequence: CASSQEGGWNSPLHF. The CDR3 DNA is TGCGCCAGCAGCCAAGAAGGGGGTTGGAATTCACCCCTCCACTTT.

This clonotype was counted only a few times. The chain employs TRBV12-3 or TRBV12-4 and TRBJ2-7; perhaps TRBD1 as D (6 bases). The germline V and J ends were trimmed by 3 bases and 0 bases, with 12 bases remaining between them. This CDR3 is built from 15 residues. The DNA for the CDR3 is TGTGCCAGCAGTTTGGAAAGGGGACACTCCTACGAGCAGTACTTC. Translated, it gives CASSLERGHSYEQYF.

The chain couples TRBV2 to TRBJ1-5, with D perhaps matching TRBD1 (5 bases). The V gene lost 8 bases and the J gene lost 2 bases, with 16 bases spanning the gap. The CDR3 spans 15 residues. Per germline, CDR1 SNHLY and CDR2 FYNNEI. CDR3 nucleotides: TGTGCCAGCTCCCGAAGTGGAGGGGGCAATCAGCCCCAGCATTTT. Amino acid sequence: CASSRSGGGNQPQHF.

The sample holds a few counts of this clonotype. The rearrangement links TRBV7-9 to TRBJ2-7, with D possibly being TRBD2 (5 bases). Trimming stripped 6 bases from V and 2 bases from J, with 11 bases between. This CDR3 has 13 residues. Germline CDR1 reads SEHNR; CDR2 reads FQNEAQ (reference sequence). The CDR3 loop reads CASSPAGPYEQYF. The CDR3 coding sequence is TGTGCCAGCAGTCCGGCGGGTCCCTACGAGCAGTACTTC. Using reference TRBV7-9 and TRBJ2-7 for the parts outside the CDR3, the full variable domain is DTGVSQNPRHKITKRGQNVTFRCDPISEHNRLYWYRQTLGQGPEFLTYFQNEAQLEKSRLLSDRFSAERPKGSFSTLEIQRTEQGDSAMYLCASSPAGPYEQYFGPGTRLTVT.

The sample holds many counts of this clonotype. V is TRBV7-9 and J is TRBJ1-2; perhaps TRBD1 as D (6 bases). The CDR3 consists of 13 residues. Between the trimmed V and J ends, which lost 4 bases and 5 bases, there was a span of 11 bases. Germline CDR1 and CDR2: SEHNR and FQNEAQ (reference sequence). The CDR3 DNA reads TGTGCCAGCAGCTCAACAGGGACTTATGGCTACACCTTC. This gives the protein CASSSTGTYGYTF.

This chain joins TRBV27 and TRBJ2-3; a possible D gene is TRBD1 (5 bases). This CDR3 comprises 14 residues. Trimming shortened V by 2 bases and J by 6 bases, and 12 bases separated the two germline ends. Germline V CDR1 and CDR2: MNHEY, SMNVEV (reference sequence). CDR3 bases: TGTGCCAGCAGTTTAGTAGGGAAGGGGGATACGCAGTATTTT. Amino acids: CASSLVGKGDTQYF.

This clonotype was counted only a few times. The chain has TRBV7-2 and TRBJ1-4, with a tentative D call TRBD1 (6 bases). Germline loops: CDR1 SGHTA, CDR2 FQGNSA. This CDR3 has 15 amino acids. Deletions cut 3 bases from V and 5 bases from J, with 13 bases between. The CDR3 sequence is CASSFDMGGNEKLFF. The CDR3 DNA reads as TGTGCCAGCAGCTTCGATATGGGGGGCAATGAAAAACTGTTTTTT.

Details on this clonotype: The junction differs from germline at one of its ends, possibly a read error. V gene TRBV7-8 combines with J gene TRBJ2-3, with D perhaps TRBD2 (6 bases). The CDR3 is 14 amino acids. Germline V gene data show CDR1 as SGHVS and CDR2 as FQNEAQ. The CDR3 nucleotides are TGTGCCAGCAGATTAGCGGAGGGGTCAGATACGCAGTATTTT. Translating it yields CASRLAEGSDTQYF.

The table lists this clonotype with a few counts. This rearrangement joins TRBV3-1 to TRBJ2-3; D ambiguous. CDR3 length: 12 amino acids. The germline CDR1 and CDR2 sequences are LGHDT and YNNKEL (reference sequence). V lost 0 bases to trimming and J lost 10 bases, with 8 bases between them. CDR3 DNA: TGTGCCAGCAGCCAAGAAGGGTGGGCGCAGTATTTT. Translation: CASSQEGWAQYF.

This clonotype was seen more than once but under ten times. V is TRBV6-5 and J is TRBJ1-5, with D possibly matching TRBD1 (6 bases). The V gene lost 5 bases and the J gene lost 2 bases, with 10 bases spanning the gap. CDR1 is MNHEY, CDR2 SVGAGI, per germline. CDR3 length: 14 residues. CDR3 in amino acids: CASSPDRRNQPQHF. DNA of the CDR3: TGTGCCAGCAGTCCCGACAGGCGCAATCAGCCCCAGCATTTT.

V gene TRBV24-1 combines with J gene TRBJ2-3, with 7 bases aligning to TRBD1. V was clipped by 3 bases and J by 4 bases; unmatched bases: 9. In germline, CDR1 is KGHDR, CDR2 SFDVKD. The length of the CDR3 is 16 residues. CDR3 residues: CATSDPTGSSPDTQYF. The CDR3 region has the DNA TGTGCCACCAGTGATCCGACAGGGAGTAGCCCAGATACGCAGTATTTT.

This clonotype was seen only a few times. V and J are TRBV10-2 and TRBJ1-1, with 7 nucleotides matching TRBD1. The CDR3 spans 18 residues. Germline CDR1 reads WSHSY; CDR2 reads SAAADI. V trimming: 6 bases; J trimming: 3 bases; junction bases outside the gene matches: 19. CDR3 sequence (DNA): TGCGCCAGCAGGGTCGACAGGGAAGGTAACAGGTGGGACACTGAAGCTTTCTTT. Translation gives CASRVDREGNRWDTEAFF.

This clonotype was seen a few times. The chain employs TRBV29-1 and TRBJ2-7; the match to TRBD1 covers 9 bases. Trimming removed 7 bases from V and 2 bases from J; junction bases left unmatched: 3. This CDR3 is built from 12 residues. Germline values: CDR1 SQVTM, CDR2 ANQGSEA. The DNA of the CDR3 is TGCAGCGCGGGACAGGGAACCTACGAGCAGTACTTC. This sequence encodes CSAGQGTYEQYF.